This TCR beta chain was recovered during a study of CD8+ T cells in alopecia areata. In regard to this clone: What it binds is unknown.

Study results and caveats: Between patients, shared TCR sequences were less clear than in mice. This was possibly due in part to HLA diversity in the patient population. For lesional scalp, especially alopecia totalis/universalis, clonality was higher than in normal scalp.

RNA extraction was followed by reverse transcription into cDNA, which acted as the sequencing template. Some clones are missing from TCRdb's copy, which holds only in-frame ones; the method was immunoSEQ multiplex PCR. The data show tens of thousands of clones, roughly 50% seen once. The CDR3 length is 15 residues. Trimming shortened V by 1 base and J by 0 bases, and 8 bases separated the two germline ends. The germline V gene encodes CDR1 SGHRS and CDR2 YFSETQ. The sequence came from a human donor with alopecia areata. The chain carries TRBV5-1 and TRBJ2-1; D not certain. The sample consisted of NKG2D-high CD8+ T cells sorted from blood. CDR3 sequence (DNA): TGCGCCAGCAGCTTGAGTGCGCCCTCCTACAATGAGCAGTTCTTC. Translated, it gives CASSLSAPSYNEQFF.